This TCR beta chain is drawn from a study of cytomegalovirus exposure and HLA in healthy donors. Study-wide findings and caveats: Follow-up analysis later connected one missense variant in DCLRE1C with trimming of TCR beta V- and J-genes. Reports showed the classifier diagnosing cytomegalovirus status with high specificity and sensitivity. HLA allele associations emerged for about 16,000 TCR beta sequences in a later analysis, at 0.05 false discovery rate.

Details on this clone: Its cognate antigen is unknown.

This CDR3 has 16 residues. V lost 9 bases and J 2 bases, leaving 22 bases between the germline ends. Germline V gene sequence: CDR1 LNHDA, CDR2 SQIVND (reference sequence). In the PCR, 60 Vbeta and 13 Jbeta primers were used. This table comes from immunoSEQ multiplex PCR, and its TCRdb copy is limited to in-frame clones, with some not included. The repertoire holds around 110,000 clones, 55% to 65% seen once, with 7.5% to 9.5% in the top ten. This clonotype was obtained from a woman aged 40 to 55 in good health and CMV-seropositive. This sequence joins TRBV19 and TRBJ1-2; D is perhaps TRBD1 (5 bases). The sequencing input was PBMCs. This chain's CDR3 is CASQIRSGILNYGYTF. The CDR3 DNA sequence: TGTGCCAGCCAAATTCGGTCAGGGATTCTCAACTATGGCTACACCTTC. Drawing the rest from reference TRBV19 and TRBJ1-2, the complete variable domain is DGGITQSPKYLFRKEGQNVTLSCEQNLNHDAMYWYRQDPGQGLRLIYYSQIVNDFQKGDIAEGYSVSREKKESFPLTVTSAQKNPTAFYLCASQIRSGILNYGYTFGSGTRLTVV.